A single sample is the source of the 10 T cell receptor beta chains below, sequenced in a study of breast tumors, draining lymph nodes, adjacent tissues. Axillary draining lymph nodes of breast cancer patients supplied the node samples. TCRdb analysed the multiplex PCR reads with MiXCR anew, one entry per CDR3 protein. The table records 80,000 to 130,000 distinct CDR3 sequences, less than 25% of them present only once. The material sequenced was axillary lymph node tissue. The receptors stem from a female donor with breast cancer. Some clones in this sample may be carry-over from other donors' samples.

Remarks on this clonotype: A read error is possible here, since a much larger clone lies one base away. The rearrangement uses TRBV6-5 and TRBJ1-5; D is undetermined. Germline V gene data show CDR1 as MNHEY and CDR2 as SVGAGI. CDR3 length: 14 amino acids. Here the CDR3 reads CGSSYLGFRQPQHF. In nucleotides, the CDR3 is TGTGGCAGCAGTTACTTAGGGTTTAGACAGCCCCAGCATTTT.

There are many counts of this clonotype. This chain uses TRBV7-2 with TRBJ2-6, with unresolved D. Germline assignment: CDR1 SGHTA and CDR2 FQGNSA. Trimming cost V 5 bases and J 0 bases, with 8 bases left between them. This CDR3 region has 15 residues. The CDR3 protein is CASSLSHSGANVLTF. CDR3 DNA: TGTGCCAGCAGCCTTTCCCACTCTGGGGCCAACGTCCTGACTTTC.

Ten or more counts support this clonotype. V gene TRBV5-6 combines with J gene TRBJ1-2, with 10 bases that match TRBD1. Germline V gives CDR1 SGHDT, CDR2 YYEEEE. V shed 3 bases, J shed 4 bases, and the junction held 6 bases outside the gene matches. This CDR3 is built from 15 residues. CDR3 coding DNA: TGTGCCAGCAGCTCGAGGGGACAGGGGCCCTATGGCTACACCTTC. Translation gives CASSSRGQGPYGYTF.

This clonotype appeared many times. This rearrangement joins TRBV24-1 to TRBJ1-4, with D hard to call. The length of the CDR3 is 11 residues. V lost 6 bases and J 7 bases, leaving 5 bases between the germline ends. The germline CDR1 and CDR2 sequences are KGHDR and SFDVKD. The DNA of the CDR3 is TGTGCCACCAGTCAAGGTGAAAAACTGTTTTTT. Amino acids: CATSQGEKLFF.

About this clonotype: A much larger clonotype is one base distant, so this may be a read error. Because it lacks the conserved phenylalanine or tryptophan at the end, this CDR3 is likely a read error. The chain couples TRBV12-3 or TRBV12-4 to TRBJ1-2; TRBD1 agrees at 8 bases. With 0 bases clipped from V and 2 bases from J, the junction kept 5 bases outside the gene matches. CDR3 length: 16 residues. CDR3 sequence reads: CASSLARGHVNYGYTL. The CDR3 bases are TGTGCCAGCAGTTTAGCCAGGGGGCACGTGAACTATGGCTACACCCTC.

This clonotype was observed at least ten times. This chain joins TRBV6-1 and TRBJ2-5; the match to TRBD1 covers 10 bases. V shed 4 bases, J shed 4 bases, and the junction held 6 bases outside the gene matches. The germline V gene encodes CDR1 MNHNS and CDR2 SASEGT. The CDR3 length is 15 residues. CDR3 sequence: CASSVRQGARETQYF. CDR3 sequence (DNA): TGTGCCAGCAGTGTAAGACAGGGGGCGAGAGAGACCCAGTACTTC.

Many counts were recorded for this clonotype. The rearrangement uses TRBV20-1 and TRBJ2-1, with 8 nucleotides matching TRBD1. Germline loops: CDR1 DFQATT, CDR2 SNEGSKA (reference sequence). The CDR3 length is 15 residues. The ends lost 2 bases at V and 4 bases at J; junction bases unmatched: 7. This CDR3 is CSARNDRGLYNEQFF. CDR3 DNA: TGCAGTGCTAGAAACGACAGGGGACTTTACAATGAGCAGTTCTTC.

This clonotype was seen many times. The chain links TRBV7-2 to TRBJ1-4, with D uncertain. V dropped 2 bases and J dropped 8 bases, with 15 bases sitting between them. The length of the CDR3 is 15 residues. Germline CDR1 is SGHTA and CDR2 is FQGNSA. The CDR3 coding sequence is TGTGCCAGCAGCTTACAGGTTACTCCGATGGAAAAACTGTTTTTT. Amino acids: CASSLQVTPMEKLFF.

Many counts were recorded for this clonotype. The chain is built from TRBV7-2 and TRBJ1-5; D call uncertain. V was pared by 1 base and J by 1 base, with 5 bases between. CDR1 is SGHTA, CDR2 FQGNSA, per germline. The length of the CDR3 is 14 residues. The CDR3 region has the DNA TGTGCCAGCAGCTTAGAAGAGAGCAATCAGCCCCAGCATTTT. Protein product: CASSLEESNQPQHF.

A remark on this clonotype: A read error may be the cause here, since a much bigger clone is one base away. This chain connects TRBV5-8 to TRBJ1-2, with D unresolved. The CDR3 runs to 14 residues. Germline V gene data show CDR1 as SGHTS and CDR2 as YDEGEE. With 1 base removed from V and 3 bases from J, the gap between germline ends came to 10 bases. In DNA, the CDR3 is TGTGCCAGCAGCTTGACACGTGCTGACTATGGCTACACCTTC. Translated: CASSLTRADYGYTF.